Each of the 23 T cell receptor beta chains below was sequenced from the same sample in a study of cytomegalovirus exposure and HLA in healthy donors. PCR used 60 Vbeta primers and 13 Jbeta primers. Profiling relied on immunoSEQ multiplex PCR, and the TCRdb table lists in-frame clones only, not all of them. The sample comprises under 200,000 clones, around 79% of which are singletons, and 3% to 3.5% rests with the top ten. Input material: PBMCs. The source is a woman aged 40 to 55 in good health and CMV-seronegative.

The CDR3 loop is CASSPGHLLQGYEQYF. The CDR3 bases are TGTGCCAGCAGCCCCGGACATCTCCTACAGGGTTACGAGCAGTACTTC. V and J are TRBV14 and TRBJ2-7; a possible D gene is TRBD1 (6 bases). The CDR3 loop spans 16 amino acids. V lost 4 bases and J lost 4, with 20 bases in between. In germline, CDR1 is SGHDN, CDR2 FVKESK.

The genes are TRBV27 and TRBJ1-2; D is unclear. There are 14 residues in the CDR3. The germline V gene has CDR1 MNHEY and CDR2 SMNVEV (reference sequence). V shed 4 bases and J shed 7 bases, with 16 bases lying between them. CDR3 sequence reads: CASSSPRRHGGYTF. The CDR3 nucleotides are TGTGCCAGCAGTTCTCCACGCCGACACGGTGGCTACACCTTC.

This clone was observed a single time. The chain couples TRBV29-1 to TRBJ1-2; D uncertain. Trimming removed 4 bases from V and 6 bases from J, with 12 bases in between. The germline V gene has CDR1 SQVTM and CDR2 ANQGSEA. The CDR3 runs to 12 residues. CDR3 loop: CSVAGSGDGYTF. The DNA for the CDR3 is TGCAGCGTTGCGGGTTCTGGAGATGGCTACACCTTC.

J is TRBJ1-1 and V is TRBV5-4; the match to TRBD1 covers 9 bases. The CDR3 spans 16 residues. The germline V gene has CDR1 SGHNT and CDR2 YYREEE (reference sequence). The trim removed 4 bases at V and 7 bases at J, leaving 14 bases unmatched. The CDR3 nucleotides read TGTGCCAGCAGCGGAAGACAGGGGGTAAAAATCATTGAAGCTTTCTTT. Its translation: CASSGRQGVKIIEAFF.

The chain recombines TRBV4-2 with TRBJ1-2, with TRBD1 matching over 9 bases. Germline V gives CDR1 LGHNA, CDR2 YNFKEQ. CDR3 length: 14 residues. Germline trimming cut 2 bases from V and 4 bases from J; bases unmatched to any gene: 2. Here the CDR3 DNA reads TGTGCCAGCAGCCAATCGGACAGGGGCTATGGCTACACCTTC. Translating gives CASSQSDRGYGYTF.

The rearrangement joins TRBV5-1 to TRBJ2-7, with D possibly being TRBD1 (6 bases). CDR3 length: 13 residues. Germline CDR1 SGHRS, CDR2 YFSETQ. Trimming stripped 0 bases from V and 6 bases from J, with 10 bases between. The CDR3 coding sequence is TGCGCCAGCAGCTTGGGACAGGCGGCCGAGCAGTACTTC. Its protein product is CASSLGQAAEQYF.

The rearrangement joins TRBV11-2 to TRBJ1-3; D is perhaps TRBD1 (5 bases). Germline CDR1 SGHAT, CDR2 FQNNGV. CDR3 size: 15 residues. The ends were cut back, 0 bases at V and 3 bases at J, with 9 bases in the middle. DNA of the CDR3: TGTGCCAGCAGCTTAGATTTCAGGGTTGGAAACACCATATATTTT. This translates into CASSLDFRVGNTIYF.

The V call is TRBV25-1, the J call TRBJ2-3; tentatively, D is TRBD1 (6 bases). The germline V gene encodes CDR1 MGHDK and CDR2 SYGVNS. Trimming pared 4 bases from V and 3 bases from J, leaving 14 bases between. The CDR3 has 15 amino acids. The CDR3, as DNA: TGTGCCAGCAGTGCGCCGGGACACCCTACAGATACGCAGTATTTT. This encodes CASSAPGHPTDTQYF.

The chain has TRBV4-1 and TRBJ1-1, with 7 bases matching TRBD1. The V gene's germline CDR1 is MGHRA and CDR2 YSYEKL. Trimming removed 1 base from V and 2 bases from J; junction bases left unmatched: 10. The CDR3 length is 17 residues. The CDR3: CASSQAPWDRLNTEAFF. For the CDR3, the DNA is TGCGCCAGCAGCCAAGCCCCCTGGGACAGATTAAACACTGAAGCTTTCTTT.

This CDR3 reads CASSYQGDYGYTF. Here the CDR3 DNA reads TGTGCCAGCAGTTATCAGGGTGACTATGGCTACACCTTC. This chain joins TRBV6-6 and TRBJ1-2; tentatively, D is TRBD1 (5 bases). Per germline, CDR1 MNHNY and CDR2 SVGAGI (reference sequence). This CDR3 comprises 13 residues. V was cut by 3 bases and J by 3 bases, with 8 bases left in between.

The chain uses TRBV5-1 and TRBJ2-5; 7 nucleotides agree with TRBD1. Losses at the gene ends were 0 bases for V and 5 bases for J; bases not matched to a gene: 4. The CDR3 spans 14 residues. Germline V gives CDR1 SGHRS, CDR2 YFSETQ. The CDR3 bases are TGCGCCAGCAGCTTGGTGGACAGGTGGGAGACCCAGTACTTC. It encodes CASSLVDRWETQYF.

V and J are TRBV5-1 and TRBJ2-3, with 7 positions matching TRBD2. Germline lookup yields CDR1 SGHRS and CDR2 YFSETQ. Trimming took 5 bases from V and 0 from J; bases not matched to a gene: 3. The CDR3 has 14 residues. CDR3 protein: CASRRLASTDTQYF. The CDR3 region has the DNA TGCGCCAGCAGACGACTAGCTAGCACAGATACGCAGTATTTT.

The chain couples TRBV4-1 to TRBJ2-3; 8 bases match TRBD2. J gave up 3 bases and V 1 base, and 15 bases lay outside the gene matches. From germline, CDR1 is MGHRA and CDR2 YSYEKL. This CDR3 is built from 19 residues. The CDR3 DNA reads TGCGCCAGCAGCCAAGTTGGGGGCGCGGGGGGAATTAGGACAGATACGCAGTATTTT. Amino acid sequence: CASSQVGGAGGIRTDTQYF.

This clone has only a few counts. The rearrangement uses TRBV21-1 and TRBJ1-2. TRBV21-1 is given as a pseudogene. The CDR3 is 10 residues long. The CDR3: CASSCYGYTF. The CDR3 nucleotides are TGTGCCAGCTCTTGTTATGGCTACACCTTC.

The CDR3 loop is CASTRASGGANEQFF. CDR3 nucleotides: TGTGCCAGCACAAGAGCTAGCGGGGGGGCCAATGAGCAGTTCTTC. The V gene is TRBV6-5, the J gene TRBJ2-1; 12 nucleotides agree with TRBD2. CDR3 size: 15 residues. Looked up from germline, CDR1 is MNHEY and CDR2 is SVGAGI. Trimming took 7 bases from V and 6 from J; bases not matched to a gene: 7.

Note on this clone: Sequence at one end of the junction differs from germline and may be a read error. The chain is built from TRBV20-1 and TRBJ1-2; D may be TRBD1 (5 bases). The CDR3 consists of 8 residues. Germline V gene sequence: CDR1 DFQATT, CDR2 SNEGSKA (reference sequence). The CDR3 DNA is TGCAGTGCTGCCCCGGGGGACTTC. Protein product: CSAAPGDF.

This rearrangement joins TRBV7-9 to TRBJ2-1; 7 nucleotides line up with TRBD1. Germline CDR1 reads SEHNR; CDR2 reads FQNEAQ (reference sequence). The junction had 6 bases not matched to a gene; V was cut back by 5 bases and J by 2 bases. The CDR3 spans 15 residues. CDR3 region: CASSPRTGPYNEQFF. The CDR3 DNA sequence: TGTGCCAGCAGCCCCCGGACAGGTCCCTACAATGAGCAGTTCTTC.

The chain uses TRBV6-6 and TRBJ1-1; D remains unclear. Germline V gene sequence: CDR1 MNHNY, CDR2 SVGAGI (reference sequence). With 6 bases removed from V and 0 bases from J, the gap between germline ends came to 5 bases. This CDR3 has 12 residues. This chain's CDR3 is CASRSVNTEAFF. In DNA, the CDR3 is TGTGCCAGCAGGTCGGTGAACACTGAAGCTTTCTTT.

The chain combines TRBV9 with TRBJ2-7, with 7 bases aligning to TRBD2. The ends lost 0 bases at V and 3 bases at J; junction bases unmatched: 6. The CDR3 spans 15 residues. From germline, CDR1 is SGDLS and CDR2 YYNGEE. The DNA for the CDR3 is TGTGCCAGCAGCGTAGGGGGCGGGGGAATCTACGAGCAGTACTTC. This sequence encodes CASSVGGGGIYEQYF.

The V gene is TRBV4-1, the J gene TRBJ1-5, with 8 bases fitting TRBD1. The CDR3 has 15 amino acids. Germline CDR1 and CDR2: MGHRA and YSYEKL. V dropped 1 base and J dropped 11; count of bases not matched to a gene: 10. CDR3 loop: CASSQGTGTSGAQHF. The CDR3 nucleotides read TGCGCCAGCAGCCAAGGGACAGGGACCTCCGGGGCCCAGCATTTT.

The J gene is TRBJ2-5, the V gene TRBV2; D is undetermined. From germline, CDR1 is SNHLY and CDR2 FYNNEI. Trimming took off 2 bases at V and 1 base at J, with 5 bases between the two ends. The CDR3 length is 13 residues. CDR3 bases: TGTGCCAGCAGTGAATGGAGCCAAGAGACCCAGTACTTC. Protein: CASSEWSQETQYF. The full variable domain, with the rest looked up from reference TRBV2 and TRBJ2-5, is EPEVTQTPSHQVTQMGQEVILRCVPISNHLYFYWYRQILGQKVEFLVSFYNNEISEKSEIFDDQFSVERPDGSNFTLKIRSTKLEDSAMYFCASSEWSQETQYFGPGTRLLVL.

The rearrangement uses TRBV6-1 and TRBJ1-6; 8 bases fit TRBD1. CDR3 length equals 16 residues. Germline CDR1 and CDR2: MNHNS and SASEGT. V shed 1 base, J shed 9 bases, and the junction held 8 bases outside the gene matches. CDR3 sequence reads: CASSEEGRGLRSPLHF. CDR3 coding DNA: TGTGCCAGCAGTGAAGAGGGCAGGGGGCTTCGTTCACCCCTCCACTTT.

The chain has TRBV5-1 and TRBJ2-5; 9 bases map to TRBD1. The assigned J gene may be wrong: the sequence end matches TRBJ2-7 better. The CDR3 length is 14 residues. Germline CDR1 SGHRS, CDR2 YFSETQ. In DNA, the CDR3 is TGCGCCAGCAGCCTCCGGGACAGGGCCGGCGAGCAGTACTTC. Residues: CASSLRDRAGEQYF.